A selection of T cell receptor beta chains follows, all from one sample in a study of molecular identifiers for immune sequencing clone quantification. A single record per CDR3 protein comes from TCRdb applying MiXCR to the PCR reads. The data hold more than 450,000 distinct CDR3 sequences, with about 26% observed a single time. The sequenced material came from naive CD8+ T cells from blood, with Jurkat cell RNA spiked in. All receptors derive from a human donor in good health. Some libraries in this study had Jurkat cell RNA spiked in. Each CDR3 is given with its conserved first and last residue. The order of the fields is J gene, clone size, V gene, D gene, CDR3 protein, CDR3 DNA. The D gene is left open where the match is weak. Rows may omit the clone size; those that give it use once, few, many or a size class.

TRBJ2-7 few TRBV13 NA CASSLAGKLSYEQYF TGTGCCAGCAGCTTAGCGGGGAAACTCTCCTACGAGCAGTACTTC
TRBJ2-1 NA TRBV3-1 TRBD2 CASSHPTSGRGNEQFF TGTGCCAGCAGCCACCCCACTAGCGGGAGGGGGAATGAGCAGTTCTTC
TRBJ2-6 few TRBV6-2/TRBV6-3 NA CASSTGTLRSGANVLTF TGTGCCAGCAGTACAGGGACTCTACGCTCTGGGGCCAACGTCCTGACTTTC
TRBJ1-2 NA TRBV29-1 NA CSVWKHGESYGYTF TGCAGCGTCTGGAAACATGGGGAAAGCTATGGCTACACCTTC
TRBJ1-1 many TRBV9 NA CASSEGGQRTTEAFF TGTGCCAGCAGCGAGGGAGGACAGCGAACAACTGAAGCTTTCTTT
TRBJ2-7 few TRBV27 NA CASGWSGESYEQYF TGTGCCAGCGGTTGGTCGGGAGAGTCCTACGAGCAGTACTTC
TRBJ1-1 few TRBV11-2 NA CASSASGPTTEAFF TGTGCCAGCAGCGCCTCCGGACCAACCACTGAAGCTTTCTTT
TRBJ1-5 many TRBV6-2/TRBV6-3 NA CASSAGISQPQHF TGTGCCAGCAGCGCAGGGATCTCTCAGCCCCAGCATTTT
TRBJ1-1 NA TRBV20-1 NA CRVRGDMAYGDTEAFF TGCAGGGTGCGGGGGGATATGGCTTATGGGGACACTGAAGCTTTCTTT
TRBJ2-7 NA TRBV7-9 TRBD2 CASSLGASGRPEQYF TGTGCCAGCAGCTTGGGGGCTAGCGGGAGGCCCGAGCAGTACTTC
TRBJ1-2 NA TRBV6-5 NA CASTRGNYGYTF TGTGCCAGCACAAGGGGGAACTATGGCTACACCTTC